Listed here are 22 T cell receptor beta chains from one sample, sequenced in a study of cytomegalovirus exposure and HLA in healthy donors. The PCR used 60 Vbeta and 13 Jbeta primers. Assay: immunoSEQ multiplex PCR; the TCRdb copy retains only in-frame clones and omits some. This table has about 150,000 clones, about 61% appearing once. The sample consisted of PBMCs. These receptor sequences come from a male donor in good health and CMV-seronegative.

The gene calls are TRBV2 and TRBJ2-7, with TRBD1 identical over 7 bases. The CDR3 runs to 13 residues. In germline, CDR1 is SNHLY, CDR2 FYNNEI. V gave up 6 bases and J gave up 7 bases; unmatched junction bases: 9. CDR3 in amino acids: CASSITGVGEQYF. DNA for the CDR3: TGTGCCAGCAGCATAACAGGGGTCGGGGAGCAGTACTTC.

V gene TRBV19 combines with J gene TRBJ1-5, with 9 bases matching TRBD1. Unmatched junction bases numbered 4, after V lost 3 bases and J lost 1 base. CDR1 is LNHDA and CDR2 is SQIVND in the germline V gene (reference sequence). This CDR3 region has 16 residues. The CDR3 region is CASSITGGRSNQPQHF. In DNA form, the CDR3 reads TGTGCCAGTAGTATTACAGGGGGCAGGAGCAATCAGCCCCAGCATTTT.

The chain couples TRBV5-4 to TRBJ1-2; D perhaps matches TRBD1 (6 bases). V dropped 1 base and J dropped 6 bases, with 13 bases sitting between them. Germline CDR1 reads SGHNT; CDR2 reads YYREEE (reference sequence). The CDR3 has 14 residues. CDR3 region: CASSLSQGLDGYTF. DNA of the CDR3: TGTGCCAGCAGCTTGAGTCAGGGGCTGGATGGCTACACCTTC.

The V gene is TRBV7-3, the J gene TRBJ2-2; 7 bases line up with TRBD2. Germline V CDR1 and CDR2: SGHTA, FQGTGA. V was pared by 5 bases and J by 7 bases, with 7 bases of the junction left unmatched. The CDR3 runs to 14 residues. DNA for the CDR3: TGTGCCAGCAGCATCATGGGGAGGGACGGGGAGCTGTTTTTT. It translates to CASSIMGRDGELFF.

This clone has a single count. This sequence joins TRBV30 and TRBJ2-3; 10 nucleotides agree with TRBD2. Germline V CDR1 and CDR2: GTSNPN, SVGIG (reference sequence). This CDR3 region has 13 residues. Trimming at V came to 2 bases and at J to 9 bases, leaving 5 bases not matched to a gene. The CDR3 coding sequence is TGTGCCTGGAGTTCCCTAGCGGGGGTAACGCAGTATTTT. This gives the protein CAWSSLAGVTQYF.

This clone was counted a few times. V is TRBV27 and J is TRBJ2-4; D remains ambiguous. The germline V gene encodes CDR1 MNHEY and CDR2 SMNVEV (reference sequence). The CDR3 has 13 amino acids. The V and J ends lost 4 bases and 1 base respectively, with 5 bases between them. The CDR3 DNA reads TGTGCCAGCAGTTATGCGGCCAAAAACATTCAGTACTTC. Protein product: CASSYAAKNIQYF.

This clone was seen a single time. CDR3 amino acids: CARTWGRQTRGLDYNEQFF. CDR3 DNA sequence: TGTGCCCGTACCTGGGGAAGGCAGACCAGGGGGTTGGACTACAATGAGCAGTTCTTC. The V gene is TRBV9, the J gene TRBJ2-1; 7 bases agree with TRBD1. Germline CDR1 is SGDLS and CDR2 is YYNGEE. Trimming removed 10 bases from V and 3 bases from J; junction bases left unmatched: 25. The length of the CDR3 is 19 residues. Together with reference TRBV9 and TRBJ2-1, the CDR3 gives the full variable domain: DSGVTQTPKHLITATGQRVTLRCSPRSGDLSVYWYQQSLDQGLQFLIQYYNGEERAKGNILERFSAQQFPDLHSELNLSSLELGDSALYFCARTWGRQTRGLDYNEQFFGPGTRLTVL.

V gene TRBV18 combines with J gene TRBJ1-1; TRBD1 aligns across 7 bases. Trimming removed 2 bases from V and 0 bases from J; junction bases left unmatched: 6. Germline values: CDR1 KGHSH, CDR2 LQKENI. The CDR3 contains 16 residues. The CDR3 region has the DNA TGTGCCAGCTCACCAAGACAGGGAGGAGTGAACACTGAAGCTTTCTTT. Its protein is CASSPRQGGVNTEAFF.

This clone has only a few counts. The rearrangement uses TRBV2 and TRBJ1-2; 11 bases fit TRBD1. V gave up 7 bases and J gave up 3 bases; unmatched junction bases: 7. The CDR3 is made up of 15 amino acids. The germline gives CDR1 SNHLY, CDR2 FYNNEI. CDR3 loop: CASTKRDRGYYGYTF. The CDR3, as DNA: TGTGCCAGCACCAAGAGGGACAGGGGGTACTATGGCTACACCTTC. The full variable domain, rest sourced from reference TRBV2 and TRBJ1-2, is EPEVTQTPSHQVTQMGQEVILRCVPISNHLYFYWYRQILGQKVEFLVSFYNNEISEKSEIFDDQFSVERPDGSNFTLKIRSTKLEDSAMYFCASTKRDRGYYGYTFGSGTRLTVV.

V is TRBV28 and J is TRBJ2-1, with D possibly matching TRBD1 (7 bases). Trimming removed 4 bases from V and 6 bases from J, with 16 bases in between. CDR1 and CDR2 (germline): MDHEN, SYDVKM. This CDR3 has 15 amino acids. CDR3 nucleotide sequence: TGTGCCAGCAGTTCAGGGGGGACCTACCCCAATGAGCAGTTCTTC. Translating gives CASSSGGTYPNEQFF.

The CDR3 here is CASSITGLAGAQETQYF. Written as DNA, the CDR3 is TGTGCCAGCAGCATTACGGGACTAGCGGGGGCCCAAGAGACCCAGTACTTC. The chain links TRBV5-5 to TRBJ2-5; 14 nucleotides match TRBD2. There are 17 residues in the CDR3. Looked up from germline, CDR1 is SGHKS and CDR2 is YYEKEE (reference sequence). The ends lost 4 bases at V and 1 base at J; junction bases unmatched: 6.

The chain links TRBV4-1 to TRBJ1-5; D is unclear. The CDR3 runs 16 residues. The V end lost 4 bases, the J end lost 0 bases, and 13 bases lay between the germline ends. Germline CDR1 reads MGHRA; CDR2 reads YSYEKL. The CDR3 here is CASSLSSSHSNQPQHF. The CDR3 coding sequence is TGCGCCAGCAGCCTGAGTAGCAGCCATAGCAATCAGCCCCAGCATTTT.

This clone came up a few times. V gene TRBV6-6 combines with J gene TRBJ2-7; D remains unclear. V was pared by 6 bases and J by 7 bases, with 10 bases between. In germline, CDR1 is MNHNY, CDR2 SVGAGI (reference sequence). The length of the CDR3 is 11 residues. The CDR3 region is CASSPDREQYF. The CDR3 DNA reads as TGTGCCAGCAGCCCTGATAGAGAGCAGTACTTC.

The V call is TRBV5-6, the J call TRBJ1-2; 8 bases match TRBD1. J was trimmed by 6 bases and V by 2 bases; bases with no gene match: 3. Germline assignment: CDR1 SGHDT and CDR2 YYEEEE. The CDR3 length is 13 residues. Here the CDR3 DNA reads TGTGCCAGCAGCTTTGACAGGGGAGATGGCTACACCTTC. This encodes CASSFDRGDGYTF.

This chain connects TRBV15 to TRBJ2-2, with TRBD1 matching 7 bases. The junction had 11 bases not matched to a gene; V was cut back by 8 bases and J by 2 bases. The CDR3 covers 16 residues. CDR1 is LNHNV and CDR2 is YYDKDF in the germline V gene (reference sequence). The CDR3 DNA follows: TGTGCCACCGAACTTCCGGGACAGAAAAACACCGGGGAGCTGTTTTTT. It encodes CATELPGQKNTGELFF.

The chain combines TRBV28 with TRBJ1-5, with TRBD1 identical over 12 bases. The V gene's germline CDR1 is MDHEN and CDR2 SYDVKM. J lost 5 bases, V lost 5 bases, and 7 bases had no gene match. The CDR3 contains 16 residues. The CDR3: CASSRIRDRGHQPQHF. In DNA, the CDR3 is TGTGCCAGCAGTCGGATCCGGGACAGGGGGCATCAGCCCCAGCATTTT.

The sample holds a few counts of this clone. V is TRBV9 and J is TRBJ1-1; maybe TRBD1 (6 bases). This CDR3 has 16 residues. V lost 4 bases, J lost 0 bases, and 16 bases lay in between. From germline, CDR1 is SGDLS and CDR2 YYNGEE. The CDR3 DNA reads as TGTGCCAGCAGCCCTATGGGGGGGGGCATGAACACTGAAGCTTTCTTT. Its translation: CASSPMGGGMNTEAFF.

The V call is TRBV19, the J call TRBJ2-7, with 7 positions matching TRBD1. Germline assignment: CDR1 LNHDA and CDR2 SQIVND (reference sequence). The CDR3 sequence is 15 residues long. V dropped 6 bases and J dropped 0; count of bases not matched to a gene: 8. The CDR3 spells CASSYTGVTSYEQYF. CDR3 in DNA: TGTGCCAGTAGCTATACAGGGGTTACCTCCTACGAGCAGTACTTC.

The rearrangement joins TRBV5-1 to TRBJ2-2, with 12 bases that match TRBD2. Looked up from germline, CDR1 is SGHRS and CDR2 is YFSETQ. There are 16 residues in the CDR3. V was pared by 4 bases and J by 4 bases, with 5 bases of the junction left unmatched. As DNA, the CDR3 is TGCGCCAGCAGCAACGGACTAGCGGGGCTCACCGGGGAGCTGTTTTTT. Translated, it gives CASSNGLAGLTGELFF.

The chain combines TRBV29-1 with TRBJ2-3; D perhaps matches TRBD1 (6 bases). Germline values: CDR1 SQVTM, CDR2 ANQGSEA. V was pared by 3 bases and J by 6 bases, with 16 bases between. The CDR3 has 14 residues. Here the CDR3 reads CSVDRQDLLDTQYF. The CDR3 DNA sequence: TGCAGCGTTGATAGACAGGACCTCCTTGATACGCAGTATTTT.

J is TRBJ2-2 and V is TRBV25-1, with 7 bases lining up with TRBD1. This CDR3 is built from 15 residues. The ends lost 4 bases at V and 5 bases at J; junction bases unmatched: 7. Germline V gene data show CDR1 as MGHDK and CDR2 as SYGVNS. The CDR3 here is CASSVGGSRTGELFF. In DNA form, the CDR3 reads TGTGCCAGCAGTGTAGGGGGCTCGAGAACCGGGGAGCTGTTTTTT.

This chain joins TRBV29-1 and TRBJ2-7, with TRBD1 matching over 8 bases. The CDR3 is 15 amino acids. CDR1 SQVTM and CDR2 ANQGSEA come from the germline V gene. V was pared by 1 base and J by 3 bases, with 8 bases of the junction left unmatched. The CDR3 spells CSVEGSGTGYYEQYF. The CDR3 DNA follows: TGCAGCGTTGAAGGTTCTGGGACAGGATACTACGAGCAGTACTTC.